These 12 T cell receptor beta chains share one sample of origin, sequenced in a study of T cell responses to AZD1222 COVID-19 vaccine. The assay was immunoSEQ multiplex PCR, and TCRdb's table has in-frame clones only and misses some. The sample shows tens of thousands of clones, around 77% of them seen only once. The sequencing here drew on peripheral blood, taken 28 days after the second dose of the MenACWY control vaccine. The origin of the receptors is an adult who received the MenACWY meningococcal vaccine as a control.

The chain recombines TRBV5-1 with TRBJ2-2; no firm D call. Looked up from germline, CDR1 is SGHRS and CDR2 is YFSETQ. Between the trimmed V and J ends, which lost 7 bases and 3 bases, there was a span of 10 bases. The CDR3 is 13 amino acids. CDR3 nucleotides: TGCGCCAGCTCAAGTCGTGACACCGGGGAGCTGTTTTTT. Its translation is CASSSRDTGELFF. Together with reference TRBV5-1 and TRBJ2-2, the CDR3 gives the full variable domain: KAGVTQTPRYLIKTRGQQVTLSCSPISGHRSVSWYQQTPGQGLQFLFEYFSETQRNKGNFPGRFSGRQFSNSRSEMNVSTLELGDSALYLCASSSRDTGELFFGEGSRLTVL.

The rearrangement joins TRBV18 to TRBJ2-1, with D tentatively TRBD2 (6 bases). There are 16 residues in the CDR3. The V and J ends lost 0 bases and 1 base respectively, with 10 bases between them. CDR1 KGHSH and CDR2 LQKENI come from the germline V gene. The CDR3 nucleotides are TGTGCCAGCTCACCACCGTCGGGAGTTTCCTACAATGAGCAGTTCTTC. This sequence encodes CASSPPSGVSYNEQFF.

This clone was counted between two and nine times. The gene calls are TRBV30 and TRBJ1-1, with 8 bases that match TRBD1. V trimming: 1 base; J trimming: 3 bases; junction bases outside the gene matches: 1. Germline V gene sequence: CDR1 GTSNPN, CDR2 SVGIG (reference sequence). The CDR3 consists of 13 residues. The DNA for the CDR3 is TGTGCCTGGAGTGACAGGGGGGACACTGAAGCTTTCTTT. This codes for CAWSDRGDTEAFF.

The chain is built from TRBV18 and TRBJ2-7, with TRBD2 matching 7 bases. This CDR3 is built from 13 residues. V lost 8 bases, J lost 3 bases, and 7 bases stayed unmatched. Looked up from germline, CDR1 is KGHSH and CDR2 is LQKENI. The CDR3 bases are TGTGCCAGCGGGGAGGGTGGAATCTACGAGCAGTACTTC. As protein: CASGEGGIYEQYF.

The chain combines TRBV5-8 with TRBJ2-1, with 7 positions matching TRBD2. Germline V gene data show CDR1 as SGHTS and CDR2 as YDEGEE. With V trimmed by 5 bases and J by 7 bases, 9 bases remained unmatched. The CDR3 is made up of 14 amino acids. The CDR3 DNA sequence: TGTGCCAGCAGGACCCGACTAGCTAGGAATGAGCAGTTCTTC. Translated: CASRTRLARNEQFF.

The V gene is TRBV11-2, the J gene TRBJ2-7; possibly TRBD1 for D (6 bases). Germline-derived CDR1 and CDR2 are SGHAT and FQNNGV. CDR3 size: 14 residues. The V end lost 5 bases, the J end lost 2 bases, and 13 bases lay between the germline ends. CDR3 region: CASSQGTLTYEQYF. The CDR3 nucleotides read TGTGCCAGCAGCCAGGGGACGCTGACCTACGAGCAGTACTTC.

The chain carries TRBV6-2 or TRBV6-3 and TRBJ2-1; 9 bases fit TRBD2. This CDR3 has 16 residues. CDR1 is MNHEY, CDR2 SVGEGT, per germline. J lost 10 bases, V lost 1 base, and 11 bases had no gene match. CDR3 protein: CASSYLSGGPLGEQFF. DNA of the CDR3: TGTGCCAGCAGTTACTTGAGCGGGGGGCCACTAGGGGAGCAGTTCTTC.

The V gene is TRBV5-1, the J gene TRBJ1-6; 10 bases line up with TRBD1. CDR3 length: 17 amino acids. Trimming took 4 bases from V and 8 from J; bases not matched to a gene: 12. From germline, CDR1 is SGHRS and CDR2 YFSETQ. CDR3 in amino acids: CASSPTRDRGFDSPLHF. CDR3 coding DNA: TGCGCCAGCAGCCCAACCCGGGACAGGGGATTTGATTCACCCCTCCACTTT.

The chain links TRBV3-1 (or the pseudogene TRBV3-2) to TRBJ1-2, with D possibly matching TRBD1 (5 bases). V lost 4 bases and J 3 bases, leaving 15 bases between the germline ends. The CDR3 has 15 residues. CDR1 LGHDT and CDR2 YNNKEL come from the germline V gene (reference sequence). The CDR3 DNA follows: TGTGCCAGCAGCCGCTGGGCAGGGAGGGACTATGGCTACACCTTC. Residues: CASSRWAGRDYGYTF.

This chain connects TRBV5-1 to TRBJ2-5; D tentatively reads TRBD1 or TRBD2 (5 bases each). The germline V gene has CDR1 SGHRS and CDR2 YFSETQ. V lost 0 bases to trimming and J lost 7 bases, with 16 bases between them. The CDR3 has 15 residues. This chain's CDR3 is CASSLAGGGRGTQYF. In nucleotides, the CDR3 is TGCGCCAGCAGCTTGGCCGGTGGGGGACGCGGGACCCAGTACTTC.

The CDR3 region is CASSLGPLGYEQYV. The CDR3, as DNA: TGTGCCAGCAGCTTAGGCCCCCTGGGGTACGAGCAGTACGTC. The V and J genes are TRBV7-9 and TRBJ2-7; the D is unclear. The germline V and J ends were trimmed by 1 base and 4 bases, with 11 bases remaining between them. The CDR3 runs to 14 residues. From germline, CDR1 is SEHNR and CDR2 FQNEAQ (reference sequence).

This clone was observed a handful of times. The rearrangement uses TRBV9 and TRBJ1-6; 7 nucleotides line up with TRBD1. The CDR3 is 15 amino acids. Germline CDR1 and CDR2: SGDLS and YYNGEE. Germline trimming cut 0 bases from V and 9 bases from J; bases unmatched to any gene: 6. The CDR3 DNA is TGTGCCAGCAGCGTAGGTCCGGGACAGCCTTCACCCCTCCACTTT. Its protein is CASSVGPGQPSPLHF.